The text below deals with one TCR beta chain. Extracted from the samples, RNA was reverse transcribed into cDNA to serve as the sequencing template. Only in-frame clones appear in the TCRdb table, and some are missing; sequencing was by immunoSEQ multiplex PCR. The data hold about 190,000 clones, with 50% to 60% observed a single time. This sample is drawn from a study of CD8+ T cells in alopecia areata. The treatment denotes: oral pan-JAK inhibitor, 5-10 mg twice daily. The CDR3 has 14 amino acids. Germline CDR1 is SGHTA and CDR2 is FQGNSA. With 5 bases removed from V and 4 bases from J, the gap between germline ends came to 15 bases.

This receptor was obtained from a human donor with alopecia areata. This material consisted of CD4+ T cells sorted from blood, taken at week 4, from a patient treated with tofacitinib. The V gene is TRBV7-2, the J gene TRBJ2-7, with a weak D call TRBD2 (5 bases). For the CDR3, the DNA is TGTGCCAGCAGCCCCCGGACGGGGTCTTACGAGCAGTACTTC. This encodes CASSPRTGSYEQYF. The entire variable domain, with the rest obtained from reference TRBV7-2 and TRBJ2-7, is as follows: GAGVSQSPSNKVTEKGKDVELRCDPISGHTALYWYRQSLGQGLEFLIYFQGNSAPDKSGLPSDRFSAERTGGSVSTLTIQRTQQEDSAVYLCASSPRTGSYEQYFGPGTRLTVT.